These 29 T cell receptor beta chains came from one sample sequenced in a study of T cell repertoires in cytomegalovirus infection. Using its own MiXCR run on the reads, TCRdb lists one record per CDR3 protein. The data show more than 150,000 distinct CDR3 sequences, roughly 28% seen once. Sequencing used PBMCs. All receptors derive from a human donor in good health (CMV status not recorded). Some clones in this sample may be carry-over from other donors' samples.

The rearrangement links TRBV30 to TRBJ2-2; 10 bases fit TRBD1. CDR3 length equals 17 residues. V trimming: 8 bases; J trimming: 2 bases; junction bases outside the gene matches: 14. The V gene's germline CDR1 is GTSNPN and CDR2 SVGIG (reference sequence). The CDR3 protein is CARNQPGQGTNTGELFF. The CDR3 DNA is TGTGCCCGGAATCAACCGGGACAGGGGACTAACACCGGGGAGCTGTTTTTT.

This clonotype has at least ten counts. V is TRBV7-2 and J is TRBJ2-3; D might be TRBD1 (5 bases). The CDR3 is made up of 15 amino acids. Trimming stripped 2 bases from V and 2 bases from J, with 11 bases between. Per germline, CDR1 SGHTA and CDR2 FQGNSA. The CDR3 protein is CASSLNRQSTDTQYF. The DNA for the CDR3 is TGTGCCAGCAGCTTAAACAGACAGTCCACAGATACGCAGTATTTT.

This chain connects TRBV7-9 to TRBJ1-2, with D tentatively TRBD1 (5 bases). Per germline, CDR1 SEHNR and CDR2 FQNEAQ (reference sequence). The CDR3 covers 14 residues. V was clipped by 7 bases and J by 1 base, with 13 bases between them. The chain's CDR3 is CASTSGDVNYGYTF. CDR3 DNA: TGTGCCAGCACTTCCGGGGACGTTAACTATGGCTACACCTTC.

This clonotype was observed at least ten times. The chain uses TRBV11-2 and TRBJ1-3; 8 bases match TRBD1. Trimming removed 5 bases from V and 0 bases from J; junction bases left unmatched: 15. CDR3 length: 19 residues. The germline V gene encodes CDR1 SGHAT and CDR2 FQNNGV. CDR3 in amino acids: CASSVGQAFTESSGNTIYF. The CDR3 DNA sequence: TGTGCCAGCAGCGTGGGACAGGCCTTTACCGAGTCCTCTGGAAACACCATATATTTT.

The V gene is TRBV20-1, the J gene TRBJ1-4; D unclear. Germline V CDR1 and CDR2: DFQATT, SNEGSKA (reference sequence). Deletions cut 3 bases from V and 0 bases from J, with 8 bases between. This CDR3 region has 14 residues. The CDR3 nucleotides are TGCAGTGCTAGTCACAGTACAACTAATGAAAAACTGTTTTTT. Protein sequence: CSASHSTTNEKLFF.

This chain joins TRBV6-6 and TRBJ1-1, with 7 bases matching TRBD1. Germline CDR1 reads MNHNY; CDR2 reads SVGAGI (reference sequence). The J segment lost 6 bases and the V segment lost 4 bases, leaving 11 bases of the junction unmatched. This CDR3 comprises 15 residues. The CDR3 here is CASSSRTGQRPEAFF. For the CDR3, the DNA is TGTGCCAGCAGTTCCCGGACAGGTCAACGACCTGAAGCTTTCTTT.

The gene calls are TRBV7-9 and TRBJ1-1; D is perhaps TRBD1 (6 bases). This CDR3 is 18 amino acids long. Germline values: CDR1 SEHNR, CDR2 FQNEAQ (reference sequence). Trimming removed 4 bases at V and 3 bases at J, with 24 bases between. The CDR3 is CASSWYRDIYKLDTEAFF. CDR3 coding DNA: TGTGCCAGCAGCTGGTACAGGGATATCTATAAGCTCGACACTGAAGCTTTCTTT.

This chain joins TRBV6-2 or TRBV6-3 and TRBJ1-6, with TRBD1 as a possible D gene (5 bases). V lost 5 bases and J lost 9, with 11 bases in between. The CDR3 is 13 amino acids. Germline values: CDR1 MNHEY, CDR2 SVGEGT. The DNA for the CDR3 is TGTGCCAGCAGTCTCAACAGGATTTCACCCCTCCACTTT. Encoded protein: CASSLNRISPLHF.

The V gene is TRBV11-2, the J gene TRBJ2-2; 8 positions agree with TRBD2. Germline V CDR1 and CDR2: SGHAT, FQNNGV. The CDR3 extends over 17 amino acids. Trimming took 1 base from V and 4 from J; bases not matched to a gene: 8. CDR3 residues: CASSLGEWGLVTGELFF. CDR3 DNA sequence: TGTGCCAGCAGCTTAGGGGAATGGGGACTAGTCACCGGGGAGCTGTTTTTT.

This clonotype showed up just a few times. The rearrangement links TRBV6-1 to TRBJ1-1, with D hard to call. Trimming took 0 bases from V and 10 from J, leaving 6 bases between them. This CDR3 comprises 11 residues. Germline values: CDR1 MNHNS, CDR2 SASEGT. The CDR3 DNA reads TGTGCCAGCAGTGAAGCGAGTCGAGCTTTCTTT. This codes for CASSEASRAFF.

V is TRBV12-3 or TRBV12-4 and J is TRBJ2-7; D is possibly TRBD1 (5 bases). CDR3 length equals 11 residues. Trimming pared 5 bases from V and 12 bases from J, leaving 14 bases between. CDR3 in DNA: TGTGCCAGCAGTCCCGGGCAGGGATGGTACTTC. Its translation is CASSPGQGWYF.

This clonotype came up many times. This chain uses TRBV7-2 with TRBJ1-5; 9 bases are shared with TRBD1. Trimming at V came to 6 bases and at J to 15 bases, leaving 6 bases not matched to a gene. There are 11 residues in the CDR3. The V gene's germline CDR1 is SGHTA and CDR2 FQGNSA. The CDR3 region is CASSSGTGRHF. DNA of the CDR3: TGTGCCAGCAGTTCCGGGACAGGGAGGCATTTT.

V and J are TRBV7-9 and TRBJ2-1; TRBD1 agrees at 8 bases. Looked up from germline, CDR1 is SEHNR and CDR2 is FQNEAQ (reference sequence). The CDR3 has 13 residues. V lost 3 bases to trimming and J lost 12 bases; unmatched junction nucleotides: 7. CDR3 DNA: TGTGCCAGCAGCTTGGGACAGGATGGACGGCAGTTCTTC. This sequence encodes CASSLGQDGRQFF.

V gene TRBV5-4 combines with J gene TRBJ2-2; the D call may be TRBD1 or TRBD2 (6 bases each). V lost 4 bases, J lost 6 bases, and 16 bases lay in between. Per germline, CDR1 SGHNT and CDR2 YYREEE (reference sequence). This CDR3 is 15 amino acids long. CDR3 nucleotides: TGTGCCAGCAGCCCCAACCTCGGGGGCGCCGGGGAGCTGTTTTTT. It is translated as CASSPNLGGAGELFF.

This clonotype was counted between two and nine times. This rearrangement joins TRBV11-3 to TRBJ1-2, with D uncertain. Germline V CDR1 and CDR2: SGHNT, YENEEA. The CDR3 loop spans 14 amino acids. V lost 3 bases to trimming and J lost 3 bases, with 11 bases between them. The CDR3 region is CASSFWAADYGYTF. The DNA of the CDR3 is TGTGCCAGCAGCTTTTGGGCCGCGGACTATGGCTACACCTTC.

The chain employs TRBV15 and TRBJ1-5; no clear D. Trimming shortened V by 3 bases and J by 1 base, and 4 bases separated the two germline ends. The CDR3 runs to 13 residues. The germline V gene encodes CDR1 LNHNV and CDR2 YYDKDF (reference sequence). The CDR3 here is CATSSYSNQPQHF. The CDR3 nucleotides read TGTGCCACCAGCAGCTACAGCAATCAGCCCCAGCATTTT.

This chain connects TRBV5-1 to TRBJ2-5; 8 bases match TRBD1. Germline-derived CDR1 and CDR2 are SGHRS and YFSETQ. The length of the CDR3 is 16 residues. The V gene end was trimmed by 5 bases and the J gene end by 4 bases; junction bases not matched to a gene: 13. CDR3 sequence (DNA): TGCGCCAGCAGAGCCCAGGACAGGGTGATAGGAGAGACCCAGTACTTC. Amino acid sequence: CASRAQDRVIGETQYF.

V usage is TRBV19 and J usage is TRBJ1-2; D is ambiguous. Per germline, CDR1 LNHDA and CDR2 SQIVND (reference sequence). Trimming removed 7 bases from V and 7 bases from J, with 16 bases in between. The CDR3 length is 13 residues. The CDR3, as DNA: TGTGCCAGTACCGAGCAGTCACAGTCTGGCTACACCTTC. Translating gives CASTEQSQSGYTF.

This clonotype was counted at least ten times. CDR3 sequence: CASSEGGYNSPLHF. CDR3 DNA sequence: TGTGCCAGCAGTGAAGGGGGTTATAATTCACCCCTCCACTTT. The genes are TRBV2 and TRBJ1-6, with no clear D. CDR3 length: 14 amino acids. V was clipped by 1 base and J by 4 bases, with 5 bases between them. Germline V gives CDR1 SNHLY, CDR2 FYNNEI.

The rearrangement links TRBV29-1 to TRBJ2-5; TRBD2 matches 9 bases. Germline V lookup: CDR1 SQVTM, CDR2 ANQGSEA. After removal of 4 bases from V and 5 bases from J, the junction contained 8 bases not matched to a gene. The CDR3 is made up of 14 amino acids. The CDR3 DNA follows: TGCAGCGTTGTTGCGGGGGGGGCCAGGGAGACCCAGTACTTC. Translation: CSVVAGGARETQYF.

Here the CDR3 reads CASSLGGQGYEQYF. The CDR3, as DNA: TGTGCCAGCAGCTTAGGCGGACAGGGCTACGAGCAGTACTTC. This chain joins TRBV7-9 and TRBJ2-7; 8 nucleotides match TRBD1. The trim removed 1 base at V and 3 bases at J, leaving 2 bases unmatched. This CDR3 comprises 14 residues. Germline V lookup: CDR1 SEHNR, CDR2 FQNEAQ (reference sequence).

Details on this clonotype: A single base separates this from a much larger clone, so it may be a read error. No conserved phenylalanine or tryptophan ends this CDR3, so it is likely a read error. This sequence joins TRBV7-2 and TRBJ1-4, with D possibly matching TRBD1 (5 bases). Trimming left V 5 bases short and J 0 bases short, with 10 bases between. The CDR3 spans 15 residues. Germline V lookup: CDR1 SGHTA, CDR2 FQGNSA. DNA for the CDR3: TGTGCCAGCAGCATACGACAGACAACTAATGAAAAACTGTTTTAT. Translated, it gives CASSIRQTTNEKLFY.

The CDR3 region is CASSLTLAGGGTGDTQYF. The CDR3 bases are TGTGCCAGCAGTTTGACACTAGCGGGGGGGGGGACAGGAGATACGCAGTATTTT. This sequence joins TRBV27 and TRBJ2-3, with TRBD2 matching over 13 bases. The CDR3 contains 18 residues. V gave up 3 bases and J gave up 5 bases; unmatched junction bases: 11. Germline CDR1 MNHEY, CDR2 SMNVEV (reference sequence).

CDR3 in DNA: TGTGCCTGGAGGTCGGGCCAGGGGGCGATTAGAAACACCGGGGAGCTGTTTTTT. Amino acid sequence: CAWRSGQGAIRNTGELFF. This chain connects TRBV30 to TRBJ2-2, with 8 nucleotides matching TRBD1. Germline trimming cut 3 bases from V and 2 bases from J; bases unmatched to any gene: 14. Looked up from germline, CDR1 is GTSNPN and CDR2 is SVGIG (reference sequence). The CDR3 is 18 residues long. The complete variable domain, with remaining parts taken from reference TRBV30 and TRBJ2-2, reads SQTIHQWPATLVQPVGSPLSLECTVEGTSNPNLYWYRQAAGRGLQLLFYSVGIGQISSEVPQNLSASRPQDRQFILSSKKLLLSDSGFYLCAWRSGQGAIRNTGELFFGEGSRLTVL.

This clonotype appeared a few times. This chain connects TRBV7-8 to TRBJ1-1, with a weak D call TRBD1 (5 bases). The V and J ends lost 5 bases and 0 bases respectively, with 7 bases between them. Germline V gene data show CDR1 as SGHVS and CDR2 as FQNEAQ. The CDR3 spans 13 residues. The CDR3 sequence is CASSGALNTEAFF. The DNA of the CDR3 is TGTGCCAGCAGCGGGGCGTTGAACACTGAAGCTTTCTTT.

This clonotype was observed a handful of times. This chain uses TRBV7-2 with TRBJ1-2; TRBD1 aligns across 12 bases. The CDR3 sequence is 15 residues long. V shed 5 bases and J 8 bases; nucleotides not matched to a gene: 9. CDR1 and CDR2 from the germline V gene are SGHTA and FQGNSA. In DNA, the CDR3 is TGTGCCAGCAGCCTGTCCGGGACAGGGGGCGGAGGCTACACCTTC. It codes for CASSLSGTGGGGYTF.

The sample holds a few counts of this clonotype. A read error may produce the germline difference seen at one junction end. The CDR3 sequence: CASSSTGTAYNEQFF. As DNA, the CDR3 is TGTGCTAGCAGCTCGACCGGGACAGCATACAATGAGCAGTTCTTC. This chain joins TRBV7-7 and TRBJ2-1, with 7 bases matching TRBD1. The length of the CDR3 is 15 residues. Germline lookup yields CDR1 SSHAT and CDR2 FNYEAQ (reference sequence).

The CDR3 region has the DNA TGTGCCAGCAGCTTAAGAGGGTCCGGCTACACCTTC. This encodes CASSLRGSGYTF. V gene TRBV7-6 combines with J gene TRBJ1-2; D unclear. The CDR3 is 12 amino acids. Germline V lookup: CDR1 SGHVS, CDR2 FNYEAQ. Trimming cost V 2 bases and J 8 bases, with 9 bases left between them.

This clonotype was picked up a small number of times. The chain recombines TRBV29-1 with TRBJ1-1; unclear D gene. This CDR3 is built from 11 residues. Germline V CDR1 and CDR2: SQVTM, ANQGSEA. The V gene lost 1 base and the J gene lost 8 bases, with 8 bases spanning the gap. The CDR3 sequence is CSVEGNVEAFF. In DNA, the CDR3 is TGCAGCGTTGAAGGTAACGTGGAAGCTTTCTTT.